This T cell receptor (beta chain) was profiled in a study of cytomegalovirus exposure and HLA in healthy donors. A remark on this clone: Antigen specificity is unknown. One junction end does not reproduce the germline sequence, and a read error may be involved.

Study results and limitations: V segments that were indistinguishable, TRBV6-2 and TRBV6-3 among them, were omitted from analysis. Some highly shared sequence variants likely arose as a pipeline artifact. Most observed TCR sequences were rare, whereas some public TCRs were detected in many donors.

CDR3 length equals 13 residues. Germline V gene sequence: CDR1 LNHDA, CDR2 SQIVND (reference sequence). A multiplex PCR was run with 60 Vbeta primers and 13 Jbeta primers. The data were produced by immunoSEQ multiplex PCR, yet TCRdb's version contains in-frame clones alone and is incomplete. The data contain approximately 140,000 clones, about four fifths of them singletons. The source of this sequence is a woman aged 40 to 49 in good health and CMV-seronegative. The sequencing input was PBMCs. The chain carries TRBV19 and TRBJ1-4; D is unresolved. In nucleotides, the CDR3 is TGTGCCAGTAGTGGGTGGACTAGTGAAAAACTGTTTTTT. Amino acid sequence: CASSGWTSEKLFF.